This TCR beta chain appears in the sequencing data of a study of T cell responses to AZD1222 COVID-19 vaccine. Study-level results: Donors in the cohort were predominantly white British and more often female, and clonal diversity was possibly underestimated. Targets within unmutated variant regions were reportedly found for nearly half of spike-specific TCRs.

About this clone: Its antigen is still unknown.

The J segment lost 4 bases and the V segment lost 5 bases, leaving 11 bases of the junction unmatched. The CDR3 is 16 residues long. In germline, CDR1 is SGHVS, CDR2 FNYEAQ. The protocol was immunoSEQ multiplex PCR, while the TCRdb copy is restricted to in-frame clones and leaves out a portion. Seen here are about 140,000 clones, about 90% observed once, and the top ten hold under 3.5%. This receptor was obtained from an adult in good health. This chain links TRBV7-6 with TRBJ2-7, with TRBD1 matching over 10 bases. The specimen was peripheral blood, collected on day 0 of AZD1222 vaccination. The chain's CDR3 is CASSLGPGQGQYEQYF. The CDR3 DNA is TGTGCCAGCAGCCTAGGACCGGGACAGGGGCAGTACGAGCAGTACTTC. Together with reference TRBV7-6 and TRBJ2-7, the CDR3 gives the full variable domain: GAGVSQSPRYKVTKRGQDVALRCDPISGHVSLYWYRQALGQGPEFLTYFNYEAQQDKSGLPNDRFSAERPEGSISTLTIQRTEQRDSAMYRCASSLGPGQGQYEQYFGPGTRLTVT.